The 28 T cell receptor beta chains in this list originate from one sample, sequenced in a study of cytomegalovirus exposure and HLA in healthy donors (dated by TCRdb to the late 2010s). The library came from the immunoSEQ multiplex PCR assay. As stored in TCRdb, this immuneACCESS dataset retains in-frame rearrangements with V and J assigned. A fraction of the clones does not appear; measured against another copy, unresolved V genes explain less than half of the discrepancy, and the remainder lacks a known reason. Here the sample has about 130,000 clones; more than 80% occur a single time. Around 5.9% of the sample is taken by the ten largest. The material sequenced was PBMCs. These receptors all stem from a woman aged 25-40 years in good health and CMV-seropositive.

This sequence joins TRBV11-2 and TRBJ2-5; D may be TRBD1 (6 bases). This CDR3 contains 15 residues. V lost 5 bases and J 5 bases, leaving 18 bases between the germline ends. CDR1 SGHAT and CDR2 FQNNGV come from the germline V gene. The CDR3 region has the DNA TGTGCCAGCAGCGCTAACCAGGGGATAAAGGAGACCCAGTACTTC. Translation: CASSANQGIKETQYF.

The rearrangement joins TRBV6-1 to TRBJ2-1, with D unclear. The germline CDR1 and CDR2 sequences are MNHNS and SASEGT. This CDR3 has 13 residues. V shed 6 bases and J shed 8 bases, with 14 bases lying between them. CDR3 sequence (DNA): TGTGCCAGCAGCTTCTATCTAGTTGATGAGCAGTTCTTC. This gives the protein CASSFYLVDEQFF.

This sequence joins TRBV6-6 and TRBJ1-2, with D perhaps TRBD1 (6 bases). CDR1 and CDR2 from the germline V gene are MNHNY and SVGAGI (reference sequence). CDR3 length: 13 amino acids. Trimming removed 5 bases from V and 2 bases from J, with 9 bases in between. The CDR3 sequence: CASSLGTNYGYTF. CDR3 nucleotide sequence: TGTGCCAGCAGTCTCGGGACAAACTATGGCTACACCTTC.

This chain uses TRBV28 with TRBJ2-7; TRBD2 agrees at 9 bases. The CDR3 spans 18 residues. Per germline, CDR1 MDHEN and CDR2 SYDVKM. The V gene end was trimmed by 6 bases and the J gene end by 0 bases; junction bases not matched to a gene: 15. In nucleotides, the CDR3 is TGTGCCAGCAGCCCTGGGACGTCGGGACTAGCACGCTCCTACGAGCAGTACTTC. This sequence encodes CASSPGTSGLARSYEQYF.

The chain recombines TRBV28 with TRBJ1-3, with D maybe TRBD1 (6 bases). Germline CDR1 reads MDHEN; CDR2 reads SYDVKM. The CDR3 runs to 16 residues. Trimming removed 8 bases from V and 7 bases from J, with 24 bases in between. CDR3 sequence reads: CASGLGTLFLGNTIYF. The CDR3 region has the DNA TGTGCCAGCGGCCTTGGGACACTATTTCTCGGGAACACCATATATTTT.

V usage is TRBV28 and J usage is TRBJ2-5; the match to TRBD1 covers 8 bases. Germline CDR1 MDHEN, CDR2 SYDVKM. With 5 bases clipped from V and 7 bases from J, the junction kept 15 bases outside the gene matches. The length of the CDR3 is 16 residues. The CDR3 region is CASSQGQGASEGTQYF. The CDR3 coding sequence is TGTGCCAGCAGTCAAGGACAGGGAGCCTCCGAAGGGACCCAGTACTTC.

The chain employs TRBV5-4 and TRBJ2-7; TRBD2 matches 10 bases. CDR1 and CDR2 from the germline V gene are SGHNT and YYREEE (reference sequence). J lost 4 bases, V lost 3 bases, and 4 bases had no gene match. The CDR3 covers 14 residues. CDR3 region: CASSWGLASYEQYF. CDR3 sequence (DNA): TGTGCCAGCAGCTGGGGACTAGCGTCGTACGAGCAGTACTTC. The variable domain in full, with the rest retrieved from reference TRBV5-4 and TRBJ2-7, is ETGVTQSPTHLIKTRGQQVTLRCSSQSGHNTVSWYQQALGQGPQFIFQYYREEENGRGNFPPRFSGLQFPNYSSELNVNALELDDSALYLCASSWGLASYEQYFGPGTRLTVT.

This clone has more than one count but fewer than ten. V and J are TRBV2 and TRBJ2-7; 10 bases are a match to TRBD1. V dropped 6 bases and J dropped 4; count of bases not matched to a gene: 3. The CDR3 has 13 residues. CDR1 and CDR2 (germline): SNHLY, FYNNEI. For the CDR3, the DNA is TGTGCCAGCAGGGACAGGGGGATATACGAGCAGTACTTC. Residues: CASRDRGIYEQYF.

The chain joins TRBV28 to TRBJ2-2, with D maybe TRBD1 (5 bases). V shed 3 bases and J shed 6 bases, with 17 bases lying between them. The CDR3 contains 16 residues. CDR1 is MDHEN, CDR2 SYDVKM, per germline. The DNA for the CDR3 is TGTGCCAGCAGTTTCCTCATGACAGTTAACGCCGGGGAGCTGTTTTTT. Its translation is CASSFLMTVNAGELFF. The whole variable domain, remainder taken from reference TRBV28 and TRBJ2-2, is DVKVTQSSRYLVKRTGEKVFLECVQDMDHENMFWYRQDPGLGLRLIYFSYDVKMKEKGDIPEGYSVSREKKERFSLILESASTNQTSMYLCASSFLMTVNAGELFFGEGSRLTVL.

The V call is TRBV2, the J call TRBJ2-7, with 7 positions matching TRBD1. The V and J ends lost 2 bases and 0 bases, in that order; junction bases with no gene match: 7. CDR1 is SNHLY and CDR2 is FYNNEI in the germline V gene. This CDR3 has 16 amino acids. CDR3 in DNA: TGTGCCAGCAGTGAATTACAGGGGCTCAGCTCCTACGAGCAGTACTTC. Translated: CASSELQGLSSYEQYF.

V is TRBV2 and J is TRBJ2-1; 10 nucleotides align to TRBD2. Losses at the gene ends were 6 bases for V and 1 base for J; bases not matched to a gene: 6. CDR3 length: 16 amino acids. The germline V gene encodes CDR1 SNHLY and CDR2 FYNNEI. CDR3 DNA: TGTGCCAGCAGCTTCCTGACTAGCGGGTCCTACAATGAGCAGTTCTTC. The encoded protein is CASSFLTSGSYNEQFF.

This clone was counted a single time. The V gene is TRBV19, the J gene TRBJ1-2; 7 nucleotides agree with TRBD1. The V gene end was trimmed by 4 bases and the J gene end by 6 bases; junction bases not matched to a gene: 8. Per germline, CDR1 LNHDA and CDR2 SQIVND (reference sequence). The CDR3 length is 14 residues. The CDR3 sequence is CASSTPTGMHGYTF. CDR3 bases: TGTGCCAGTAGTACCCCGACAGGGATGCATGGCTACACCTTC.

The V and J genes are TRBV7-6 and TRBJ2-1; 11 bases are shared with TRBD1. Looked up from germline, CDR1 is SGHVS and CDR2 is FNYEAQ. This CDR3 has 18 residues. Trimming removed 0 bases from V and 3 bases from J; junction bases left unmatched: 7. In nucleotides, the CDR3 is TGTGCCAGCAGCTTAGCCGTAGGACAGGGGGCTTTCTACAATGAGCAGTTCTTC. Translation: CASSLAVGQGAFYNEQFF.

This clone has more than one count but fewer than ten. The rearrangement uses TRBV28 and TRBJ2-4; a possible D gene is TRBD2 (6 bases). Germline CDR1 and CDR2: MDHEN and SYDVKM. The CDR3 is made up of 16 amino acids. V was trimmed by 2 bases and J by 0 bases, leaving 11 bases between them. The CDR3 nucleotides are TGTGCCAGCAGTTTACTGAGGGGACTAGCCAAAAACATTCAGTACTTC. Translated, it gives CASSLLRGLAKNIQYF.

J is TRBJ1-1 and V is TRBV2; the D gene is possibly TRBD1 (6 bases). Trimming stripped 8 bases from V and 5 bases from J, with 12 bases between. Germline lookup yields CDR1 SNHLY and CDR2 FYNNEI. This CDR3 comprises 12 residues. The CDR3 protein is CASGGDSTEAFF. The CDR3 DNA reads TGTGCCAGCGGGGGCGACAGTACTGAAGCTTTCTTT. The variable domain in full, completed from reference TRBV2 and TRBJ1-1, reads EPEVTQTPSHQVTQMGQEVILRCVPISNHLYFYWYRQILGQKVEFLVSFYNNEISEKSEIFDDQFSVERPDGSNFTLKIRSTKLEDSAMYFCASGGDSTEAFFGQGTRLTVV.

Here the CDR3 reads CTSSQDRLAVTTDTQYF. The CDR3 nucleotides are TGCACCAGCAGCCAAGATCGACTAGCGGTGACCACAGATACGCAGTATTTT. This rearrangement joins TRBV1 to TRBJ2-3; the table calls TRBD2, which could not be checked here. TRBV1 is shown as a pseudogene. The CDR3 is 17 amino acids.

The rearrangement links TRBV11-2 to TRBJ2-3; 8 bases agree with TRBD1. Germline CDR1 reads SGHAT; CDR2 reads FQNNGV. J gave up 3 bases and V 5 bases, and 7 bases lay outside the gene matches. The CDR3 has 15 amino acids. The CDR3, as DNA: TGTGCCAGCAGCCCATGGGACAGGCTGACAGATACGCAGTATTTT. Protein product: CASSPWDRLTDTQYF.

The gene calls are TRBV7-2 and TRBJ2-3; 13 positions agree with TRBD2. CDR1 SGHTA and CDR2 FQGNSA come from the germline V gene. The CDR3 extends over 16 amino acids. J was trimmed by 3 bases and V by 5 bases; bases with no gene match: 5. The DNA for the CDR3 is TGTGCCAGCAGCGTGACTAGCGGGGGGATGACAGATACGCAGTATTTT. Translating gives CASSVTSGGMTDTQYF. Supplemented by reference TRBV7-2 and TRBJ2-3, the full variable domain reads GAGVSQSPSNKVTEKGKDVELRCDPISGHTALYWYRQSLGQGLEFLIYFQGNSAPDKSGLPSDRFSAERTGGSVSTLTIQRTQQEDSAVYLCASSVTSGGMTDTQYFGPGTRLTVL.

The chain recombines TRBV7-2 with TRBJ1-2; 10 bases match TRBD1. CDR3 length: 14 amino acids. The junction had 1 base not matched to a gene; V was cut back by 1 base and J by 5 bases. Germline lookup yields CDR1 SGHTA and CDR2 FQGNSA. CDR3 residues: CASSLVGQGYGYTF. CDR3 nucleotides: TGTGCCAGCAGCTTAGTGGGACAGGGGTATGGCTACACCTTC.

This chain connects TRBV6-6 to TRBJ2-1; possibly TRBD2 for D (6 bases). V lost 7 bases to trimming and J lost 4 bases, with 11 bases between them. Germline V gene sequence: CDR1 MNHNY, CDR2 SVGAGI (reference sequence). The CDR3 extends over 13 amino acids. CDR3 amino acids: CASTLRGYNEQFF. The CDR3 DNA is TGTGCCAGCACCTTGCGGGGATACAATGAGCAGTTCTTC.

This chain connects TRBV2 to TRBJ1-5; D remains unclear. From germline, CDR1 is SNHLY and CDR2 FYNNEI. The CDR3 is made up of 13 amino acids. Trimming removed 7 bases at V and 7 bases at J, with 14 bases between. CDR3 nucleotides: TGTGCCAGCACGGTCTGGGCTGAACAGCCCCAGCATTTT. This translates into CASTVWAEQPQHF.

The chain links TRBV4-1 to TRBJ1-5; 10 bases line up with TRBD1. V trimming: 3 bases; J trimming: 7 bases; junction bases outside the gene matches: 3. Germline CDR1 reads MGHRA; CDR2 reads YSYEKL. This CDR3 spans 14 amino acids. The CDR3 spells CASSQGQGSQPQHF. In DNA form, the CDR3 reads TGCGCCAGCAGCCAGGGACAGGGGTCCCAGCCCCAGCATTTT.

The V gene is TRBV5-3, the J gene TRBJ2-1; 8 nucleotides align to TRBD2. TRBV5-3 is noted as an ORF with a role that remains uncertain. CDR3 length equals 16 residues. The ends lost 3 bases at V and 7 bases at J; junction bases unmatched: 12. CDR3 bases: TGTGCCAGAAGCTCCGGGGAAGCGGGAGTCTGTAATGAGCAGTTCTTC. It specifies CARSSGEAGVCNEQFF.

The rearrangement uses TRBV2 and TRBJ1-2; no firm D call. Germline values: CDR1 SNHLY, CDR2 FYNNEI. This CDR3 contains 13 residues. The V end was cut by 3 bases, the J end by 4 bases, with 9 bases between. The CDR3 region has the DNA TGTGCCAGCAGTGAGCCGGGAGGCTATGGCTACACCTTC. It translates to CASSEPGGYGYTF.

The chain uses TRBV7-6 and TRBJ2-3, with 14 bases lining up with TRBD2. The CDR3 totals 18 residues. Germline CDR1 reads SGHVS; CDR2 reads FNYEAQ. Trimming removed 1 base from V and 0 bases from J; junction bases left unmatched: 3. This CDR3 reads CASSLGLAGGSSTDTQYF. The CDR3 DNA is TGTGCCAGCAGCTTAGGACTAGCGGGAGGGTCTAGCACAGATACGCAGTATTTT.

The gene calls are TRBV7-9 and TRBJ2-1, with 7 bases matching TRBD2. J was trimmed by 8 bases and V by 5 bases; bases with no gene match: 12. The CDR3 loop spans 15 amino acids. Per germline, CDR1 SEHNR and CDR2 FQNEAQ (reference sequence). CDR3 sequence reads: CASSPRASGGDEQFF. In nucleotides, the CDR3 is TGTGCCAGCAGCCCTAGAGCTAGCGGTGGGGATGAGCAGTTCTTC.

Only one count was recorded for this clone. The CDR3 is CASSLVSGTEAFF. The DNA for the CDR3 is TGTGCCAGCAGCTTGGTATCCGGGACTGAAGCTTTCTTT. The rearrangement uses TRBV5-6 and TRBJ1-1, with no clear D. Germline V gene data show CDR1 as SGHDT and CDR2 as YYEEEE. Trimming removed 0 bases from V and 5 bases from J, with 8 bases in between. The CDR3 extends over 13 amino acids.

The chain uses TRBV14 and TRBJ2-3, with 10 bases aligning to TRBD1. Germline V lookup: CDR1 SGHDN, CDR2 FVKESK. The CDR3 totals 15 residues. V trimming: 3 bases; J trimming: 2 bases; junction bases outside the gene matches: 2. The CDR3 protein is CASSQDRGITDTQYF. Written as DNA, the CDR3 is TGTGCCAGCAGCCAGGACAGGGGGATCACAGATACGCAGTATTTT.